This TCR beta chain was identified in a study of shared clonotypes between healthy human individuals. Study in general: Each donor's CD8 memory used one plate, CD8 naive two, each CD4 subset three.

CDR1 is MDHEN, CDR2 SYDVKM, per germline. The CDR3 length is 13 residues. V trimming: 4 bases; J trimming: 10 bases; junction bases outside the gene matches: 9. Every one of the donors was a Caucasian adult that lived in Nashville, Tennessee. This clone has only one observation. Its antigen is not known. The study, taken as a whole, reports: A handful of donors showed sharing of approximately 5% of naive CD4 clonotypes.

The assay ran at deep level. The repertoire was sequenced with immunoSEQ multiplex PCR; TCRdb's copy has only in-frame clones and lacks some. The table includes about 660,000 clones, about 74% detected once. Sequencing used memory CD4+ T cells sorted from blood. As to subset: CD45RA-negative fraction. This TCR was recovered from a young woman in good health. V and J are TRBV28 and TRBJ1-1; 7 nucleotides agree with TRBD1. CDR3: CASSSLDREVAFF. The CDR3 DNA reads TGTGCCAGCAGTTCCCTCGACAGGGAAGTAGCTTTCTTT.